The 21 T cell receptor beta chains listed next were all sequenced from one sample in a study of early T cells in non-severe SARS-CoV-2 infection. TCRdb independently ran MiXCR on the 5' RACE reads; one entry per CDR3 protein. The sample lists 70,000 to 90,000 distinct CDR3 sequences, 11% occurring once. The sequencing input was whole blood. The receptors here all came from an adult who was a healthcare worker with PCR-confirmed SARS-CoV-2 infection or an uninfected control (not recorded which).

In this sample, this clonotype turned up many times. The chain couples TRBV5-1 to TRBJ2-7, with D perhaps TRBD1 or TRBD2 (5 bases each). The germline V gene encodes CDR1 SGHRS and CDR2 YFSETQ. V gave up 8 bases and J gave up 0 bases, with 9 bases separating them. CDR3 length: 12 amino acids. CDR3 DNA sequence: TGCGCCAGTTCTGGGGGCTCCTACGAGCAGTACTTC. Residues: CASSGGSYEQYF.

This clonotype was seen at least ten times. The chain links TRBV2 to TRBJ1-2; TRBD1 matches 8 bases. The CDR3 has 13 amino acids. Per germline, CDR1 SNHLY and CDR2 FYNNEI. Losses at the gene ends were 6 bases for V and 6 bases for J; bases not matched to a gene: 6. The CDR3 here is CASSNTGGDGYTF. CDR3 nucleotide sequence: TGTGCCAGCAGCAATACAGGGGGTGATGGCTACACCTTC.

The chain links TRBV20-1 to TRBJ2-2; D unresolved. Per the germline V gene, CDR1 is DFQATT and CDR2 is SNEGSKA (reference sequence). CDR3 length equals 14 residues. V was pared by 1 base and J by 2 bases, with 8 bases between. The CDR3 DNA follows: TGCAGTGCTAGAGCTCCGTCTAACACCGGGGAGCTGTTTTTT. Its protein product is CSARAPSNTGELFF.

The chain joins TRBV9 to TRBJ2-5; possibly TRBD1 or TRBD2 for D (7 bases each). CDR1 is SGDLS and CDR2 is YYNGEE in the germline V gene. The V gene lost 3 bases and the J gene lost 5 bases, with 26 bases spanning the gap. CDR3 size: 18 residues. The CDR3 is CASSAARPGLRGGETQYF. The CDR3 bases are TGTGCCAGCAGCGCCGCACGACCGGGACTCAGGGGGGGCGAGACCCAGTACTTC.

This chain uses TRBV7-2 with TRBJ1-6, with a possible D match to TRBD1 (5 bases). This CDR3 has 14 residues. CDR1 and CDR2 (germline): SGHTA, FQGNSA. Trimming cost V 5 bases and J 10 bases, with 15 bases left between them. The CDR3 nucleotides are TGTGCCAGCAGCCAACCAGGGTCCTTATCACCCCTCCACTTT. It is translated as CASSQPGSLSPLHF.

V usage is TRBV11-2 and J usage is TRBJ2-7; TRBD2 matches at 9 bases. This CDR3 is 15 amino acids long. CDR1 is SGHAT and CDR2 is FQNNGV in the germline V gene. The junction had 4 bases not matched to a gene; V was cut back by 1 base and J by 3 bases. The CDR3 DNA reads as TGTGCCAGCAGCTTAGTAGCGGGGGACTTCTACGAGCAGTACTTC. Translated, it gives CASSLVAGDFYEQYF.

In its sample, this clonotype was seen a few times. The chain uses TRBV2 and TRBJ1-1; D not resolved. The V end was cut by 6 bases, the J end by 5 bases, with 10 bases between. From germline, CDR1 is SNHLY and CDR2 FYNNEI. The CDR3 is made up of 12 amino acids. As DNA, the CDR3 is TGTGCCAGCAGCCTGGGTCAGACTGAAGCTTTCTTT. As protein: CASSLGQTEAFF.

This clonotype was picked up many times. The chain combines TRBV11-2 with TRBJ2-7; D remains ambiguous. CDR3 size: 15 residues. V gave up 0 bases and J gave up 2 bases, with 11 bases separating them. CDR1 and CDR2 from the germline V gene are SGHAT and FQNNGV. In nucleotides, the CDR3 is TGTGCCAGCAGCTTAGATCCGGGCTTAACCTACGAGCAGTACTTC. Translation gives CASSLDPGLTYEQYF.

This clonotype was recorded a few times. V and J are TRBV5-4 and TRBJ1-4, with 11 bases lining up with TRBD1. In germline, CDR1 is SGHNT, CDR2 YYREEE (reference sequence). V shed 0 bases and J 7 bases; nucleotides not matched to a gene: 5. This CDR3 comprises 16 residues. The CDR3 sequence: CASSLDPDRGREKLFF. CDR3 coding DNA: TGTGCCAGCAGCTTGGACCCGGACAGGGGGCGTGAAAAACTGTTTTTT.

There are a few counts of this clonotype. V and J are TRBV29-1 and TRBJ1-1; 8 positions match TRBD1. The V gene's germline CDR1 is SQVTM and CDR2 ANQGSEA. V lost 6 bases to trimming and J lost 4 bases; unmatched junction nucleotides: 7. This CDR3 has 13 residues. The CDR3 coding sequence is TGCAGCGTCAGACAGGGGAAAGCCACTGAAGCTTTCTTT. Its protein product is CSVRQGKATEAFF.

This clonotype was seen repeatedly, ten times or more. The chain recombines TRBV7-2 with TRBJ1-1; 8 nucleotides match TRBD1. Per the germline V gene, CDR1 is SGHTA and CDR2 is FQGNSA. The CDR3 consists of 14 residues. The V gene end was trimmed by 5 bases and the J gene end by 4 bases; junction bases not matched to a gene: 6. The CDR3 here is CASSPQGVGTEAFF. The CDR3 DNA is TGTGCCAGCAGCCCACAGGGGGTCGGCACTGAAGCTTTCTTT.

Ten or more counts support this clonotype. Here the CDR3 DNA reads TGTGCCAGCGCACGATCCGGGGCCAACGTCCTGACTTTC. Translated, it gives CASARSGANVLTF. This sequence joins TRBV16 and TRBJ2-6; no clear D gene. CDR1 and CDR2 (germline): KGHSY, FQNENV. This CDR3 is built from 13 residues. Trimming stripped 8 bases from V and 4 bases from J, with 9 bases between.

This clonotype was counted ten times or more. This sequence joins TRBV19 and TRBJ2-7, with D possibly matching TRBD1 (5 bases). The CDR3 is 16 residues long. V was shortened by 1 base and J by 0 bases, with 13 bases between the two germline ends. Germline CDR1 LNHDA, CDR2 SQIVND (reference sequence). For the CDR3, the DNA is TGTGCCAGTAGTATAGTGACAGCCATGAGCTCCTACGAGCAGTACTTC. Amino acid sequence: CASSIVTAMSSYEQYF.

The chain employs TRBV6-5 and TRBJ2-1, with TRBD1 matching 8 bases. Germline V gene data show CDR1 as MNHEY and CDR2 as SVGAGI. J lost 5 bases, V lost 2 bases, and 20 bases had no gene match. The CDR3 runs to 20 residues. DNA for the CDR3: TGTGCCAGCAGTTACCCTCAGACAGGGGAGATTTCTAGCTTCGACAATGAGCAGTTCTTC. Translating gives CASSYPQTGEISSFDNEQFF.

V usage is TRBV9 and J usage is TRBJ2-7; possible D gene TRBD1, 5 bases. CDR3 length: 13 residues. The germline V and J ends were trimmed by 3 bases and 5 bases, with 12 bases remaining between them. Germline CDR1 and CDR2: SGDLS and YYNGEE. CDR3 sequence (DNA): TGTGCCAGCAGCGGGGCAGGGTTCGACGAGCAGTACTTC. It yields the protein CASSGAGFDEQYF.

This clonotype was detected many times. This chain connects TRBV19 to TRBJ2-2; D possibly matches TRBD1 or TRBD2 (5 bases each). Trimming removed 1 base from V and 6 bases from J, with 6 bases in between. CDR3 length equals 13 residues. Germline V gene lookup returns CDR1 LNHDA and CDR2 SQIVND (reference sequence). The chain's CDR3 is CASSIGGPGELFF. Written as DNA, the CDR3 is TGTGCCAGTAGTATAGGGGGACCCGGGGAGCTGTTTTTT. The full variable domain, completed using reference TRBV19 and TRBJ2-2, is DGGITQSPKYLFRKEGQNVTLSCEQNLNHDAMYWYRQDPGQGLRLIYYSQIVNDFQKGDIAEGYSVSREKKESFPLTVTSAQKNPTAFYLCASSIGGPGELFFGEGSRLTVL.

The chain combines TRBV12-3 or TRBV12-4 with TRBJ1-4; D is perhaps TRBD1 (5 bases). This CDR3 comprises 17 residues. Between the trimmed V and J ends, which lost 1 base and 5 bases, there was a span of 17 bases. The CDR3 sequence is CASSLVFRTRSNEKLFF. The CDR3 DNA reads TGTGCCAGCAGTTTAGTATTTCGGACACGGTCAAATGAAAAACTGTTTTTT.

The rearrangement joins TRBV2 to TRBJ1-1; 8 positions match TRBD1. V gave up 5 bases and J gave up 0 bases; unmatched junction bases: 5. Germline V gives CDR1 SNHLY, CDR2 FYNNEI. The CDR3 runs to 15 residues. CDR3 in DNA: TGTGCCAGCAGTAGTGACAGGGGATTGAACACTGAAGCTTTCTTT. This codes for CASSSDRGLNTEAFF.

V gene TRBV9 combines with J gene TRBJ2-1; D is unclear. The V end was cut by 4 bases, the J end by 9 bases, with 11 bases between. This CDR3 spans 12 amino acids. Germline CDR1 and CDR2: SGDLS and YYNGEE. The CDR3: CASSSDDSEQFF. Written as DNA, the CDR3 is TGTGCCAGCAGCTCGGACGATAGTGAGCAGTTCTTC.

There are many counts of this clonotype. The chain employs TRBV12-5 and TRBJ2-7; D is perhaps TRBD1 or TRBD2 (6 bases each). The V end lost 9 bases, the J end lost 2 bases, and 20 bases lay between the germline ends. The germline V gene encodes CDR1 LGHNT and CDR2 FRNRAP. The CDR3 totals 15 residues. The CDR3 protein is CARRTTGTPTYEQYF. CDR3 nucleotide sequence: TGTGCTAGAAGGACTACAGGGACCCCTACCTACGAGCAGTACTTC.

This clonotype was observed at least ten times. V gene TRBV14 combines with J gene TRBJ1-1, with D uncertain. V was cut by 5 bases and J by 0 bases, with 7 bases left in between. Germline CDR1 reads SGHDN; CDR2 reads FVKESK. The CDR3 contains 13 residues. CDR3: CASSGSVNTEAFF. The CDR3 bases are TGTGCCAGCAGCGGGTCAGTGAACACTGAAGCTTTCTTT.